The text below deals with one T cell receptor (beta chain). The antigen this receptor binds is unknown. No clone much larger than this one lies a single base away; base qualities are absent. This record belongs to a study of T cells in Graves' hyperthyroidism and ophthalmopathy (dated by TCRdb to the late 2010s). About the study as a whole: Peripheral blood was collected at initial diagnosis, before any treatment. TCR V-J signatures able to tell the groups apart were searched for in a discovery cohort of approximately 95 patients, of whom about 40 had Graves' ophthalmopathy and about 60 had stable Graves' hyperthyroidism. Whether ophthalmopathy could be predicted prospectively was tested in an independent validation cohort made up of roughly 19 hyperthyroidism patients plus 17 patients who later progressed to ophthalmopathy. The approximately 100 discovery patients were divided at random into training and test sets in a 7:3 ratio. In several Graves' hyperthyroidism patients, the study also compared T-cell repertoires from thyroid tissue with T-cell repertoires from blood. After sampling, hyperthyroidism patients received methimazole starting at 30 mg daily, and ophthalmopathy patients received high-dose intravenous methylprednisolone. The paper describes TCR Vbeta CDR3 sequencing of around 130 peripheral blood samples, made up of 43 ophthalmopathy patients, 70 to 80 hyperthyroidism patients and approximately 17 progressor patients.

Study-wide findings and limitations: Most expanded thyroid clonotypes (frequency above 0.001) were also detected in blood, suggesting blood repertoires may reflect thyroid immune responses. Sample size was not statistically predetermined, and investigators were not blinded to group allocation. A model built on a 13 V-J signature distinguished ophthalmopathy from stable hyperthyroidism, reaching over 85% sensitivity and around 82% specificity in cross-validation and 80%/75% in testing. In validation, the model predicted progression to ophthalmopathy with over 60% sensitivity and roughly 72% specificity, a median of approximately 6.7 months before onset.

The CDR3 contains 13 residues, cysteine and phenylalanine counted. Only the CDR3 portion is preserved as DNA: 39 bases, with reading frame beginning at the first base. CDR1 KGHSH and CDR2 LQKENI are derived from the germline V gene. Trimming costs V 1 base and J 4 bases, and their ends lie 7 bases apart. Graves' hyperthyroidism was defined as stable when no progression to ophthalmopathy occurred over 18 months of follow-up. Hyperthyroidism patients were newly diagnosed, had a disease duration of under 2 months, and were aged 18 to 65 years. The study excluded patients with uncontrolled infections, other autoimmune diseases, pregnancy or lactation. Diagnoses relied on clinical symptoms, serum thyroxine and TRAb, thyroid ultrasound and orbital computed tomography. PBMCs were separated from about 10 ml of fresh peripheral blood using Ficoll-Paque density gradient centrifugation. Total RNA was extracted with Trizol reagent, and quality was checked on an Agilent 2100 Bioanalyzer.

The TCR beta CDR3 regions were amplified from RNA transcripts. The first round of RT-PCR for the TCR CDR3 was performed with the HTBI primer set and the Qiagen OneStep RT-PCR kit. A second multiplex PCR round built the libraries, followed by size selection and purification. The libraries were sequenced on an Illumina HiSeq2000 using paired-end 100 bp reads. In the source study's methods: SOAPnuke was used to process the raw data, removing reads that contained adapters or uncalled bases, had a mean Phred below 15, or lacked an exact match to the constant primer or identifier. High-quality paired reads were merged using COPE v1.2.5, and each unique nucleotide sequence was defined as a clonotype. MiTCR v1.1 was used to align the clonotypes against IMGT TRBV, TRBD and TRBJ reference segments. The analysis included only V-J combinations with a frequency above 0.0001, which together covered around 99% of the repertoires. A TCS score was defined as the ratio between F50 (clonal expansion) and ExV (chaos), using BLOSUM62-based TCRdist between CDR3 peptides within each V-J. Welch's t-statistics and random forest reduced 450 to 600 V-J features to 10 to 15, which were used in a naive Bayes classifier (R e1071). Thyroid-blood repertoire similarity was quantified with the Morisita-Horn index. TCRdb itself trimmed the public reads at Q25 with fastp, ran MiXCR and retained productive beta chains. Duplicate CDR3 protein sequences are folded into a single record with the most common DNA and genes. The V and J calls and clone size come from TCRdb's table, not from the authors' own analysis. In this sample the table shows roughly 840,000 distinct CDR3 sequences, roughly 37% of which occur a single time. The ten most abundant clones make up about 9% of the sample.

The rearrangement joined TRBV18 to TRBJ2-5, with no confidently assigned D gene. Specimen: blood. This TCR came from a man younger than 35 with Graves' hyperthyroidism. The CDR3 reads as follows: CASSPLDAETQYF. In nucleotides, the sequence is TGTGCCAGCTCACCACTGGACGCAGAGACCCAGTACTTC. Full variable domain (CDR3 extended with the reference TRBV18 and TRBJ2-5 proteins): NAGVMQNPRHLVRRRGQEARLRCSPMKGHSHVYWYRQLPEEGLKFMVYLQKENIIDESGMPKERFSAEFPKEGPSILRIQQVVRGDSAAYFCASSPLDAETQYFGPGTRLLVL.